The T cell receptor beta chain under discussion was sequenced for a study of blood T cell repertoires in COVID-19. Whole-study context: Acute and convalescent COVID-19 samples came from the United States, Italy and Spain. From T cells, B-cell-depleted T cells, or PBMCs came the material, which was cDNA or gDNA.

In its sample, this clone was seen a few times. Authors' methods: The assay estimated nucleated cells by amplifying reference gene primers. Repertoires were generated with immunoSEQ multiplex PCR, while TCRdb's copy carries only in-frame clones and drops some. V and J calls and clone size are as listed in that table; D and trimming were resolved from the DNA. The data contain approximately 260,000 clones, nearly 85% of them seen just once; the ten biggest clones take up approximately 9%. CDR3 length equals 15 residues. The V gene end was trimmed by 4 bases and the J gene end by 7 bases; junction bases not matched to a gene: 6. Germline V gene lookup returns CDR1 LNHDA and CDR2 SQIVND (reference sequence).

The sequence was obtained from a human donor in a cohort sampled during active COVID-19. Sequencing was performed on peripheral blood. This sequence joins TRBV19 and TRBJ1-6; 8 bases are shared with TRBD1. CDR3 nucleotide sequence: TGTGCCAGTAGTACGACAGGGGTTCCGAATTCACCCCTCCACTTT. This translates into CASSTTGVPNSPLHF.